This passage covers 8 T cell receptor beta chains from one sample sequenced in a study of blood T cells in healthy people across ages (dated by TCRdb to between 2014 and 2016). The library was prepared using 5' RACE. Instrument on record: Illumina HiSeq 2500. A second PCR of about 6 to 12 cycles was run with a J-beta primer mix and a sample-barcoded 5' primer. Through fastp at Q25 and MiXCR, TCRdb rebuilt clones from the public reads, retaining in-frame beta chains. Each record represents a unique CDR3 protein, reported with the most common genes and DNA among its rows. The sample data list around 690,000 distinct CDR3 sequences, and 58% of these were observed just once. The top ten clonotypes cover approximately 37% of the sample. The sample comprised blood. These receptors all come from a man aged 55 to 70 in good health.

The genes are TRBV5-1 and TRBJ2-1; 12 nucleotides line up with TRBD2. This CDR3 has 16 residues. Trimming took 6 bases from V and 7 from J; bases not matched to a gene: 11. Germline CDR1 and CDR2: SGHRS and YFSETQ. CDR3 sequence: CASTDMTSGGVNEQFF. The DNA for the CDR3 is TGCGCCAGCACCGATATGACTAGCGGGGGCGTTAATGAGCAGTTCTTC. The entire variable domain, with the rest obtained from reference TRBV5-1 and TRBJ2-1, is as follows: KAGVTQTPRYLIKTRGQQVTLSCSPISGHRSVSWYQQTPGQGLQFLFEYFSETQRNKGNFPGRFSGRQFSNSRSEMNVSTLELGDSALYLCASTDMTSGGVNEQFFGPGTRLTVL.

The chain carries TRBV19 and TRBJ2-5; 9 bases fit TRBD2. The CDR3 has 15 amino acids. Germline trimming cut 5 bases from V and 2 bases from J; bases unmatched to any gene: 6. Germline CDR1 LNHDA, CDR2 SQIVND (reference sequence). CDR3 DNA: TGTGCCAGTAGTCAACCAGCGGGGGGACAAGAGACCCAGTACTTC. It yields the protein CASSQPAGGQETQYF.

This clonotype was seen a few times. The V call is TRBV4-1, the J call TRBJ2-2; 7 positions agree with TRBD1. The CDR3 is 15 residues long. The germline V gene has CDR1 MGHRA and CDR2 YSYEKL. V gave up 2 bases and J gave up 3 bases; unmatched junction bases: 3. CDR3 sequence reads: CASSQNDRDTGELFF. The DNA for the CDR3 is TGCGCCAGCAGCCAAAATGACAGGGACACCGGGGAGCTGTTTTTT.

This clonotype was detected ten times or more. The chain is built from TRBV7-2 and TRBJ2-5; 9 bases fit TRBD2. CDR1 is SGHTA, CDR2 FQGNSA, per germline. The CDR3 is 17 residues long. V gave up 1 base and J gave up 4 bases; unmatched junction bases: 10. The CDR3 loop is CASSLVAGGGAGETQYF. The CDR3 nucleotides read TGTGCCAGCAGCTTAGTGGCGGGCGGGGGGGCCGGAGAGACCCAGTACTTC.

The CDR3 region is CASIGTSFKRWEETQYF. The CDR3 coding sequence is TGTGCCAGCATAGGGACTAGTTTTAAACGCTGGGAAGAGACCCAGTACTTC. This chain links TRBV2 with TRBJ2-5, with 8 bases identical to TRBD2. The CDR3 contains 17 residues. CDR1 and CDR2 (germline): SNHLY, FYNNEI. Trimming took 7 bases from V and 3 from J; bases not matched to a gene: 16.

The chain carries TRBV11-2 and TRBJ2-5; D may be TRBD1 (6 bases). Per the germline V gene, CDR1 is SGHAT and CDR2 is FQNNGV. The germline V and J ends were trimmed by 5 bases and 2 bases, with 12 bases remaining between them. This CDR3 contains 14 residues. The DNA for the CDR3 is TGTGCCAGCAGCGGAGACAGGTTACAAGAGACCCAGTACTTC. It specifies CASSGDRLQETQYF.

The rearrangement joins TRBV5-1 to TRBJ2-2; possibly TRBD2 for D (5 bases). The germline V gene has CDR1 SGHRS and CDR2 YFSETQ. The CDR3 contains 14 residues. V was cut by 4 bases and J by 3 bases, with 10 bases left in between. Written as DNA, the CDR3 is TGCGCCAGCAGCCGTGAGGGTGACACCGGGGAGCTGTTTTTT. Translation gives CASSREGDTGELFF.

J is TRBJ2-5 and V is TRBV5-1; D is perhaps TRBD1 (5 bases). V lost 4 bases and J lost 0, with 7 bases in between. Germline lookup yields CDR1 SGHRS and CDR2 YFSETQ. This CDR3 spans 13 amino acids. In nucleotides, the CDR3 is TGCGCCAGCAGCAAGGACAACCAAGAGACCCAGTACTTC. Amino acids: CASSKDNQETQYF.